This T cell receptor beta chain was recorded in a study of T cell responses to AZD1222 COVID-19 vaccine. Regarding the study as a whole: Per reports, nearly half of all spike-specific TCRs target regions that are unmutated in variants.

Germline V gene sequence: CDR1 SGHVS, CDR2 FQNEAQ. This CDR3 has 16 amino acids. The V gene lost 4 bases and the J gene lost 3 bases, with 16 bases spanning the gap. In the case of this clone: The antigen remains undetermined.

Measured with immunoSEQ multiplex PCR; TCRdb has only the in-frame clones, and not every one. The data hold about 110,000 clones, with about 88% observed a single time. The specimen comprised peripheral blood, sampled on day 0 of AZD1222 vaccination. This chain uses TRBV7-8 with TRBJ1-3; weak D call: TRBD1 (6 bases). The sequence came from an adult in good health. The CDR3 loop is CASSSPQGFFGNTIYF. The CDR3 DNA sequence: TGTGCCAGCAGCTCCCCACAGGGTTTTTTTGGAAACACCATATATTTT.